This T cell receptor (beta chain) is from a study of cytomegalovirus exposure and HLA in healthy donors. A multiplex PCR was run with 60 Vbeta primers and 13 Jbeta primers. Profiling relied on immunoSEQ multiplex PCR, and the TCRdb table lists in-frame clones only, not all of them. The data hold 95,000 to 120,000 clones, with about 61% observed a single time. Worth noting for this clone: Antigen: not known.

Unmatched junction bases numbered 6, after V lost 7 bases and J lost 1 base. Germline V CDR1 and CDR2: MNHEY, SMNVEV (reference sequence). The length of the CDR3 is 16 residues. The study's findings and limits: In a later analysis, DRB1 alleles had the most associated TCRs; HLA-C alleles the fewest.

The sequenced material came from PBMCs. The sequence was collected from a man between 18 and 29 years old in good health and CMV-seropositive. V usage is TRBV27 and J usage is TRBJ2-6; 8 nucleotides match TRBD2. DNA of the CDR3: TGTGCCAGCACCCAGCGGGGGCTGTCTGGGGCCAACGTCCTGACTTTC. It yields the protein CASTQRGLSGANVLTF.